This TCR beta chain comes out of a study of graft-versus-host responses after intestinal transplantation. Broader study findings: GvH clones detected in recipient marrow included some appearing first in ileum or blood.

In regard to this clone: Its specificity is unknown.

CDR3 length: 12 residues. The V end lost 5 bases, the J end lost 8 bases, and 12 bases lay between the germline ends. Germline CDR1 and CDR2: MNHNS and SASEGT. Clones were read by immunoSEQ multiplex PCR, and TCRdb kept only the in-frame ones, dropping some. The sample has approximately 97,000 clones, around 91% seen once. The specimen comprised unstimulated CD4+ T cells sorted from spleen or lymph node cells, sampled before transplant. V gene TRBV6-1 combines with J gene TRBJ1-2; no clear D gene. The sequence derives from a human donor who was the organ donor for an intestinal transplant. The CDR3 loop is CASSRGIEGYTF. CDR3 bases: TGTGCCAGCAGTCGAGGGATAGAAGGCTACACCTTC.